These 9 T cell receptor beta chains were all obtained from the same sample, sequenced in a study of CD8+ T cells in alopecia areata. TCR sequencing used cDNA made by reverse transcription of extracted RNA. Repertoires were generated with immunoSEQ multiplex PCR, while TCRdb's copy carries only in-frame clones and drops some. The sample has about 210,000 clones, around three fifths seen once; the top ten hold approximately 1.4%. Sample treatment: oral pan-JAK inhibitor, 5-10 mg twice daily. Sequenced here: CD4+ T cells sorted from blood, sampled at week 4, from a patient treated with tofacitinib. These receptors were collected from a human donor with alopecia areata.

The sample holds a few counts of this clone. The chain has TRBV30 and TRBJ2-1, with 7 bases matching TRBD2. CDR3 length: 16 residues. V lost 0 bases to trimming and J lost 10 bases; unmatched junction nucleotides: 15. Germline CDR1 and CDR2: GTSNPN and SVGIG (reference sequence). CDR3 nucleotide sequence: TGTGCCTGGAGTGTACGGCAGCGGGGCTACAAGGTAGAGCAGTTCTTC. Translating it yields CAWSVRQRGYKVEQFF. Together with reference TRBV30 and TRBJ2-1, the CDR3 gives the full variable domain: SQTIHQWPATLVQPVGSPLSLECTVEGTSNPNLYWYRQAAGRGLQLLFYSVGIGQISSEVPQNLSASRPQDRQFILSSKKLLLSDSGFYLCAWSVRQRGYKVEQFFGPGTRLTVL.

The chain uses TRBV9 and TRBJ2-7; D is uncertain. The germline V gene encodes CDR1 SGDLS and CDR2 YYNGEE. Trimming pared 4 bases from V and 6 bases from J, leaving 14 bases between. This CDR3 spans 13 amino acids. CDR3 protein: CASSNRPTGEQYF. As DNA, the CDR3 is TGTGCCAGCAGCAACCGGCCGACGGGCGAGCAGTACTTC.

The chain combines TRBV25-1 with TRBJ2-5; 9 bases map to TRBD1. This CDR3 spans 15 amino acids. Germline lookup yields CDR1 MGHDK and CDR2 SYGVNS. V was clipped by 6 bases and J by 5 bases; unmatched bases: 10. The CDR3, as DNA: TGTGCCAGCAGAGGGGGACAGGGCAAGTTGGAGACCCAGTACTTC. Protein sequence: CASRGGQGKLETQYF.

This clone was seen only a few times. The rearrangement joins TRBV5-8 to TRBJ1-2; no clear D gene. Germline V gives CDR1 SGHTS, CDR2 YDEGEE. The V end lost 2 bases, the J end lost 8 bases, and 10 bases lay between the germline ends. The CDR3 consists of 12 residues. CDR3 DNA sequence: TGTGCCAGCAGCTTCGGGTCGGGAGGCTACACCTTC. The encoded protein is CASSFGSGGYTF.

This sequence joins TRBV7-8 and TRBJ2-1; no clear D. V lost 7 bases to trimming and J lost 13 bases, with 23 bases between them. The CDR3 length is 14 residues. Germline lookup yields CDR1 SGHVS and CDR2 FQNEAQ. CDR3 in DNA: TGTGCCAGCATCAGTCCTAATAAGGGCGAAGACCAGTTCTTC. Residues: CASISPNKGEDQFF.

This clone was recorded once. This chain connects TRBV9 to TRBJ1-1; TRBD1 agrees at 8 bases. The CDR3 sequence is 15 residues long. CDR1 and CDR2 (germline): SGDLS, YYNGEE. V trimming: 4 bases; J trimming: 6 bases; junction bases outside the gene matches: 11. This CDR3 is CASSTKQGGLAEAFF. The CDR3 nucleotides are TGTGCCAGCAGCACGAAACAGGGGGGACTAGCTGAAGCTTTCTTT.

Regarding this clone: Other DNA sequences in this sample translate to the same CDR3. This chain links TRBV15 with TRBJ1-2; D gene ambiguous. The CDR3 covers 15 residues. CDR1 and CDR2 (germline): LNHNV, YYDKDF (reference sequence). V gave up 0 bases and J gave up 1 base, with 9 bases separating them. The CDR3 loop is CATSRDSAGNYGYTF. Written as DNA, the CDR3 is TGTGCCACCAGCAGAGATTCGGCAGGTAACTATGGCTACACCTTC.

This clone was observed a few times. CDR3 DNA: TGTGCCAGCAGGGGTATTAGCGGCACCGGGGAGCTGTTTTTT. Its translation is CASRGISGTGELFF. J is TRBJ2-2 and V is TRBV2; tentative D call: TRBD2 (6 bases). Trimming left V 6 bases short and J 4 bases short, with 12 bases between. CDR1 SNHLY and CDR2 FYNNEI come from the germline V gene. The CDR3 runs 14 residues.

The chain joins TRBV5-1 to TRBJ1-1; no clear D gene. The V gene's germline CDR1 is SGHRS and CDR2 YFSETQ. CDR3 length equals 12 residues. The ends were cut back, 4 bases at V and 5 bases at J, with 9 bases in the middle. CDR3 protein: CASSEGMTEAFF. The CDR3 DNA sequence: TGCGCCAGCAGCGAAGGGATGACTGAAGCTTTCTTT.